The 2 T cell receptor beta chains below were found in one sample sequenced in a study of T cells in localized non-small cell lung cancer (dated by TCRdb to 2018 to 2021). Libraries were made using the immunoSEQ multiplex PCR assay. In TCRdb, the immuneACCESS table is reduced to in-frame sequences with V and J assigned. These tables do not hold every clone; where another copy was compared, an unresolved V gene accounts for under half, and the others remain unexplained. The sample table lists 30,000 or so clones, around 92% of them with a count of one. Less than 5% of the sample is taken by the ten largest. The sample was peripheral blood mononuclear cells, taken before any cancer treatment. These receptors were collected from a woman aged 40-75 years with stage III lung adenocarcinoma.

The rearrangement uses TRBV29-1 and TRBJ2-3; no clear D. Germline CDR1 SQVTM, CDR2 ANQGSEA. This CDR3 has 11 amino acids. The V and J ends lost 4 bases and 2 bases respectively, with 4 bases between them. Written as DNA, the CDR3 is TGCAGCGTTGGGGACACAGATACGCAGTATTTT. This encodes CSVGDTDTQYF.

J is TRBJ1-5 and V is TRBV28; the D gene is possibly TRBD1 (5 bases). Germline loops: CDR1 MDHEN, CDR2 SYDVKM. The V and J ends lost 6 bases and 7 bases respectively, with 19 bases between them. This CDR3 has 15 residues. The CDR3 loop reads CASSSGTQFKQPQHF. Here the CDR3 DNA reads TGTGCCAGCAGCTCTGGGACGCAATTTAAACAGCCCCAGCATTTT.